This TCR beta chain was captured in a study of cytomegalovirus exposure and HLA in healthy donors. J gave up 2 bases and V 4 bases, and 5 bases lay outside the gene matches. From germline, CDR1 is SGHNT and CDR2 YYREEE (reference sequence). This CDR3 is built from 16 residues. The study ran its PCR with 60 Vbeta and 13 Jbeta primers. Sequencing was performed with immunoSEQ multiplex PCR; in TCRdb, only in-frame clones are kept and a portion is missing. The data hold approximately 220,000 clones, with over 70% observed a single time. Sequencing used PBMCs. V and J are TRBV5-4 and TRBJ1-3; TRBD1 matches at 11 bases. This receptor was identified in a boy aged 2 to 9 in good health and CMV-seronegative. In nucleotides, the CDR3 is TGTGCCAGCAGCCCAGTGGGACAGGGGGCTGGAAACACCATATATTTT. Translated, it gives CASSPVGQGAGNTIYF.